A selection of T cell receptor beta chains follows, all from one sample in a study of cytomegalovirus exposure and HLA in healthy donors. Sequencing was performed with immunoSEQ multiplex PCR; in TCRdb, only in-frame clones are kept and a portion is missing. The data hold 70,000 to 95,000 clones, with 80% to 90% observed a single time. Input material: PBMCs. These receptors were collected from a woman aged 25-40 years in good health and CMV-seronegative. The CDR3 runs from the conserved cysteine through the conserved F or W. The order of the fields is J gene, clone size, D gene, V gene, CDR3 DNA, CDR3 protein. A D gene is named only where the DNA matches it firmly. Size values are once, few and many counts, or a class for expanded clones, and some rows have none.

j_call: TRBJ1-1
clone_size: NA
d_call: NA
v_call: TRBV19
cdr3_nt: TGTGCCAGTAGTATCGGAGTGAACACTGAAGCTTTCTTT
cdr3_aa: CASSIGVNTEAFF

j_call: TRBJ2-1
clone_size: few
d_call: NA
v_call: TRBV30
cdr3_nt: TGTGCCTGGAGTGTATTTTCGGACACCAATGAGCAGTTCTTC
cdr3_aa: CAWSVFSDTNEQFF

j_call: TRBJ1-5
clone_size: once
d_call: NA
v_call: TRBV2
cdr3_nt: TGTGCCAGCAGCCCCCCCGAGGATCAGCCCCAGCATTTT
cdr3_aa: CASSPPEDQPQHF

j_call: TRBJ2-5
clone_size: NA
d_call: NA
v_call: TRBV25-1
cdr3_nt: TGTGCCAGCAGTGAGGGCAAGGGGTGGATACAAGAGACCCAGTACTTC
cdr3_aa: CASSEGKGWIQETQYF

j_call: TRBJ2-7
clone_size: NA
d_call: NA
v_call: TRBV5-1
cdr3_nt: TGCGCCAGCAGCTTTTCTCCGACAGGCGCCTACGAGCAGTACTTC
cdr3_aa: CASSFSPTGAYEQYF

j_call: TRBJ2-1
clone_size: NA
d_call: TRBD1
v_call: TRBV28
cdr3_nt: TGTGCCAGCAGAAAGACCGGGACAGGGCTCTACAATGAGCAGTTCTTC
cdr3_aa: CASRKTGTGLYNEQFF

j_call: TRBJ1-4
clone_size: NA
d_call: NA
v_call: TRBV6-6
cdr3_nt: TGTGCCGGCCACAGGGAGGGGAATGAAAAACTGTTTTTT
cdr3_aa: CAGHREGNEKLFF

j_call: TRBJ1-4
clone_size: NA
d_call: NA
v_call: TRBV7-9
cdr3_nt: TGTGCCAGCAGCTTTTCGGCACAGGGTGAGGAAAAACTGTTTTTT
cdr3_aa: CASSFSAQGEEKLFF

j_call: TRBJ1-4
clone_size: NA
d_call: TRBD1
v_call: TRBV6-4
cdr3_nt: TGTGCCAGCAGTGGGACAGGGACTTCCAGGGGACTTAATGAAAAACTGTTTTTT
cdr3_aa: CASSGTGTSRGLNEKLFF

j_call: TRBJ1-4
clone_size: NA
d_call: NA
v_call: TRBV5-1
cdr3_nt: TGCGCCAGCAGCTTTTCAAATGAAAAACTGTTTTTT
cdr3_aa: CASSFSNEKLFF

j_call: TRBJ1-1
clone_size: NA
d_call: TRBD1
v_call: TRBV19
cdr3_nt: TGTGCCAGTAGTATTCTTGGACAGGGGGCTAAAGAAGCTTTCTTT
cdr3_aa: CASSILGQGAKEAFF

j_call: TRBJ1-2
clone_size: few
d_call: TRBD1
v_call: TRBV28
cdr3_nt: TGTGCCAGCAGCATGGGGACAGCCCTTAGAGGCTACACCTTC
cdr3_aa: CASSMGTALRGYTF

j_call: TRBJ1-5
clone_size: NA
d_call: NA
v_call: TRBV30
cdr3_nt: TGTGCCTGGAGTCCCCAGGGCTATAGCAATCAGCCCCAGCATTTT
cdr3_aa: CAWSPQGYSNQPQHF

j_call: TRBJ1-2
clone_size: few
d_call: TRBD1
v_call: TRBV6-1
cdr3_nt: TGTGCCAGCAAAGACAGGGGTAACTATGGCTACACCTTC
cdr3_aa: CASKDRGNYGYTF

j_call: TRBJ2-7
clone_size: NA
d_call: NA
v_call: TRBV2
cdr3_nt: TGTGCCAGCAGTGAATTGCGGGTCGAGCAGTACTTC
cdr3_aa: CASSELRVEQYF

j_call: TRBJ1-5
clone_size: NA
d_call: TRBD1
v_call: TRBV19
cdr3_nt: TGTGCCAGTAGTACGGACAGGGTCGGTGATCAGCCCCAGCATTTT
cdr3_aa: CASSTDRVGDQPQHF

j_call: TRBJ2-1
clone_size: NA
d_call: TRBD2
v_call: TRBV19
cdr3_nt: TGTGCCAGTAGTATAGTTGGTAGCGGGGCCTACAATGAGCAGTTCTTC
cdr3_aa: CASSIVGSGAYNEQFF

j_call: TRBJ1-5
clone_size: NA
d_call: TRBD1
v_call: TRBV4-3
cdr3_nt: TGCGCCAGCAGCCAAGATACTTGGCAGGGGGCGAGGTTTCAGCCCCAGCATTTT
cdr3_aa: CASSQDTWQGARFQPQHF

j_call: TRBJ2-7
clone_size: NA
d_call: TRBD2
v_call: TRBV5-1
cdr3_nt: TGCGCCAGCAGCCTAGGACTAGCGGGAGGGCTGTACGAGCAGTACTTC
cdr3_aa: CASSLGLAGGLYEQYF

j_call: TRBJ2-6
clone_size: few
d_call: NA
v_call: TRBV2
cdr3_nt: TGTGCCAGCCAGGTTAACTCTGGGGCCAACGTCCTGACTTTC
cdr3_aa: CASQVNSGANVLTF

j_call: TRBJ1-1
clone_size: NA
d_call: NA
v_call: TRBV6-1
cdr3_nt: TGTGCCAGCAGTGAAGTGCGGGGAATCACTGAAGCTTTCTTT
cdr3_aa: CASSEVRGITEAFF

j_call: TRBJ2-7
clone_size: NA
d_call: NA
v_call: TRBV29-1
cdr3_nt: TGCAGCGTTGTAGCGGAGAGCTCCTACGAGCAGTACTTC
cdr3_aa: CSVVAESSYEQYF

j_call: TRBJ2-1
clone_size: NA
d_call: NA
v_call: TRBV19
cdr3_nt: TGTGCCAGTAGTAAGCGGATGGGACTGGGTGACAATGAGCAGTTCTTC
cdr3_aa: CASSKRMGLGDNEQFF

j_call: TRBJ1-4
clone_size: NA
d_call: NA
v_call: TRBV9
cdr3_nt: TGTGCCAGCAGAGCAGGGATGAATAATGAAAAACTGTTTTTT
cdr3_aa: CASRAGMNNEKLFF

j_call: TRBJ2-1
clone_size: NA
d_call: TRBD1
v_call: TRBV9
cdr3_nt: TGTGCCAGCAGCGTAGCTGAGGGACAGGGATATTATGAGCAGTTCTTC
cdr3_aa: CASSVAEGQGYYEQFF

j_call: TRBJ2-7
clone_size: NA
d_call: NA
v_call: TRBV28
cdr3_nt: TGTGCCAGCAGTTTCGAAGGGAGTACCTACGAGCAGTACTTC
cdr3_aa: CASSFEGSTYEQYF

j_call: TRBJ2-7
clone_size: NA
d_call: TRBD1
v_call: TRBV7-9
cdr3_nt: TGTGCCAGCAGCTACTTTAGGGGACAGGGATCCTACGAGCAGTACTTC
cdr3_aa: CASSYFRGQGSYEQYF

j_call: TRBJ2-7
clone_size: once
d_call: TRBD2
v_call: TRBV28
cdr3_nt: TGTGCCAGCAGTTCCCAAAAACCTCCGGGACTAGCGGGAGGGATATTCTACGAGCAGTACTTC
cdr3_aa: CASSSQKPPGLAGGIFYEQYF

j_call: TRBJ1-1
clone_size: NA
d_call: TRBD1
v_call: TRBV10-3
cdr3_nt: TGTGCCATCAGTGATTCCGGACAGGGGACTTTTGAAGCTTTCTTT
cdr3_aa: CAISDSGQGTFEAFF

j_call: TRBJ1-5
clone_size: NA
d_call: TRBD1
v_call: TRBV7-2
cdr3_nt: TGTGCCAGCAGCTTAGAGGGACAGGGGGCCTGGCATTTT
cdr3_aa: CASSLEGQGAWHF

j_call: TRBJ1-4
clone_size: NA
d_call: TRBD1
v_call: TRBV10-1
cdr3_nt: TGCGCCAGCATCGGCTCCCCGGGACAGAAGGTCGGAGCTAATGAAAAACTGTTTTTT
cdr3_aa: CASIGSPGQKVGANEKLFF

j_call: TRBJ1-3
clone_size: NA
d_call: NA
v_call: TRBV28
cdr3_nt: TGTGCCAGCCCACCACTCTCTGGAAACACCATATATTTT
cdr3_aa: CASPPLSGNTIYF

j_call: TRBJ1-2
clone_size: few
d_call: TRBD1
v_call: TRBV18
cdr3_nt: TGTGCCAGCTCACCAGGGCAGGGGGCCGCCGCGCCCTATGGCTACACCTTC
cdr3_aa: CASSPGQGAAAPYGYTF

j_call: TRBJ1-2
clone_size: NA
d_call: NA
v_call: TRBV6-6
cdr3_nt: TGTGCCGCCAAAAAGAGCGCGTATGGCTACACCTTC
cdr3_aa: CAAKKSAYGYTF

j_call: TRBJ2-7
clone_size: NA
d_call: NA
v_call: TRBV18
cdr3_nt: TGTGCCAGCTCACCACCGGGGGCGACTGTGAACGAGCAGTACTTC
cdr3_aa: CASSPPGATVNEQYF

j_call: TRBJ2-1
clone_size: NA
d_call: TRBD2
v_call: TRBV4-3
cdr3_nt: TGCGCCAGCAGCCAAGCGGGAGGGGTGGTCAATGAGCAGTTCTTC
cdr3_aa: CASSQAGGVVNEQFF

j_call: TRBJ2-7
clone_size: NA
d_call: TRBD1
v_call: TRBV6-5
cdr3_nt: TGTGCCAGCAGTTGGCAGGGGGACTACGAGCAGTACTTC
cdr3_aa: CASSWQGDYEQYF

j_call: TRBJ2-5
clone_size: NA
d_call: NA
v_call: TRBV27
cdr3_nt: TGTGCCAGCAGTTTCCAGTACCAAGAGACCCAGTACTTC
cdr3_aa: CASSFQYQETQYF

j_call: TRBJ1-1
clone_size: NA
d_call: TRBD1
v_call: TRBV18
cdr3_nt: TGTGCCAGCTCCCCACAGGGGGACACTGAAGCTTTCTTT
cdr3_aa: CASSPQGDTEAFF

j_call: TRBJ2-7
clone_size: NA
d_call: TRBD1
v_call: TRBV29-1
cdr3_nt: TGCAGCGTTGGTCGGGATCACAGGGGGGCCGAGCAGTACTTC
cdr3_aa: CSVGRDHRGAEQYF

j_call: TRBJ2-7
clone_size: NA
d_call: TRBD1
v_call: TRBV7-6
cdr3_nt: TGTGCCAGCAGCGCTCGGGACAGGGGGCTTGACGAGCAGTACTTC
cdr3_aa: CASSARDRGLDEQYF

j_call: TRBJ1-1
clone_size: NA
d_call: NA
v_call: TRBV30
cdr3_nt: TGTGCCTGGAGTGCCCGAGGAACTGAAGCTTTCTTT
cdr3_aa: CAWSARGTEAFF

j_call: TRBJ1-5
clone_size: NA
d_call: NA
v_call: TRBV6-4
cdr3_nt: TGTGCCAGCAGTGACACCCACAGGGTTTGGCAGCCCCAGCATTTT
cdr3_aa: CASSDTHRVWQPQHF

j_call: TRBJ1-1
clone_size: NA
d_call: NA
v_call: TRBV21-1
cdr3_nt: TGTGCCAGCACCCTAATAGGACAGAACACTGAAGCTTTCTTT
cdr3_aa: CASTLIGQNTEAFF

j_call: TRBJ1-5
clone_size: NA
d_call: NA
v_call: TRBV7-2
cdr3_nt: TGTGCCAGCAGCATCGACAGTAGCAATCAGCCCCAGCATTTT
cdr3_aa: CASSIDSSNQPQHF

j_call: TRBJ1-4
clone_size: NA
d_call: TRBD1
v_call: TRBV5-6
cdr3_nt: TGTGCCAGCAGCCCCTCCGGGACAGGCGGTGAAAAACTGTTTTTT
cdr3_aa: CASSPSGTGGEKLFF

j_call: TRBJ2-6
clone_size: few
d_call: TRBD1
v_call: TRBV5-4
cdr3_nt: TGTGCCAGCAGCTTAGGCGGCAGGGGGACTGGGGCCAACGTCCTGACTTTC
cdr3_aa: CASSLGGRGTGANVLTF

j_call: TRBJ2-5
clone_size: NA
d_call: TRBD1
v_call: TRBV5-1
cdr3_nt: TGCGCCACCACGGTAGGGACAGGGACTCTTCAAGAGACCCAGTACTTC
cdr3_aa: CATTVGTGTLQETQYF

j_call: TRBJ2-7
clone_size: NA
d_call: NA
v_call: TRBV4-3
cdr3_nt: TGCGCCAGCCTTTCTAGGTCAGTGATCTACGAGCAGTACTTC
cdr3_aa: CASLSRSVIYEQYF

j_call: TRBJ2-2
clone_size: NA
d_call: TRBD1
v_call: TRBV4-1
cdr3_nt: TGCGCCAGCAGCCAAGATCGTCAGGGGGCTCAGACCGGGGAGCTGTTTTTT
cdr3_aa: CASSQDRQGAQTGELFF

j_call: TRBJ1-2
clone_size: few
d_call: TRBD1
v_call: TRBV28
cdr3_nt: TGTGCCAGCAGTCCCCAACGGACAGGGGTTGGCTACACCTTC
cdr3_aa: CASSPQRTGVGYTF